This TCR beta chain derives from a study of blood T cells in healthy people across ages. The use of a sample-barcoded 5' primer and a J-beta primer mix characterized a second PCR of roughly 7 to 12 cycles. TCRdb reprocessed the 5' RACE reads via MiXCR and lists one record per CDR3 protein. The data contain hundreds of thousands of distinct CDR3 sequences, about half of them singletons. On this clonotype: A read error may produce the germline difference seen at one junction end.

CDR3 size: 15 residues. CDR1 is LGHNA, CDR2 YSLEER, per germline. The chain is built from TRBV4-3 and TRBJ2-1, with 9 bases fitting TRBD2. Sequencing input: blood. The clonotype originates from a woman aged 60-75 years in good health. The CDR3 nucleotides read TGCGCCAACAGCCAAGATGCTAGCGGGACCCTAGAGCAGTTCTTC. Amino acid sequence: CANSQDASGTLEQFF.